Presented here are 24 T cell receptor beta chains from one specimen sequenced in a study of shared clonotypes between healthy human individuals. The method was immunoSEQ multiplex PCR; TCRdb's version includes in-frame clones alone and lacks a portion of them. The sample consists of roughly 680,000 clones, just under 75% of them appearing once. Material for sequencing was memory CD4+ T cells sorted from blood. Subset here: CD45RA-negative fraction. Receptor source: a woman between 25 and 40 years old in good health.

This clone was counted a few times. The gene calls are TRBV6-6 and TRBJ1-2, with D possibly TRBD1 on 5 matching bases. Germline V gene data show CDR1 as MNHNY and CDR2 as SVGAGI (reference sequence). V lost 5 bases and J 6 bases, leaving 16 bases between the germline ends. There are 14 residues in the CDR3. The DNA for the CDR3 is TGTGCCAGCAGTCTCCAGGGAGGGGCTGATGGCTACACCTTC. It yields the protein CASSLQGGADGYTF.

This clone was picked up one time. The V call is TRBV2, the J call TRBJ2-7, with TRBD2 matching over 10 bases. This CDR3 spans 14 amino acids. V lost 8 bases to trimming and J lost 3 bases; unmatched junction nucleotides: 7. Per germline, CDR1 SNHLY and CDR2 FYNNEI. DNA for the CDR3: TGTGCCAGCGGATTGGCTAGCGGGAGCTACGAGCAGTACTTC. Translated: CASGLASGSYEQYF.

In this sample, this clone turned up a few times. The rearrangement links TRBV19 to TRBJ1-5; D not resolved. The CDR3 extends over 14 amino acids. CDR1 is LNHDA, CDR2 SQIVND, per germline (reference sequence). Between the trimmed V and J ends, which lost 3 bases and 4 bases, there was a span of 10 bases. DNA for the CDR3: TGTGCCAGTAGTATCGTTCACGAAAATCAGCCCCAGCATTTT. The encoded protein is CASSIVHENQPQHF.

The rearrangement links TRBV9 to TRBJ2-5; TRBD1 might be the D (7 bases). The V and J ends lost 4 bases and 2 bases respectively, with 15 bases between them. The germline V gene encodes CDR1 SGDLS and CDR2 YYNGEE. The CDR3 length is 15 residues. CDR3 coding DNA: TGTGCCAGCAGCAAAGACAGGGACTGGCAAGAGACCCAGTACTTC. It specifies CASSKDRDWQETQYF. The whole variable domain, remainder taken from reference TRBV9 and TRBJ2-5, is DSGVTQTPKHLITATGQRVTLRCSPRSGDLSVYWYQQSLDQGLQFLIQYYNGEERAKGNILERFSAQQFPDLHSELNLSSLELGDSALYFCASSKDRDWQETQYFGPGTRLLVL.

The rearrangement uses TRBV5-8 and TRBJ2-6; no reliable D call. V lost 1 base, J lost 0 bases, and 8 bases lay in between. This CDR3 has 16 residues. Germline V gene data show CDR1 as SGHTS and CDR2 as YDEGEE. CDR3 in DNA: TGTGCCAGCAGCTTGTATCGGGTCTCTGGGGCCAACGTCCTGACTTTC. Translating gives CASSLYRVSGANVLTF. The full variable domain, in which reference TRBV5-8 and TRBJ2-6 provide the parts outside the CDR3, is EAGVTQSPTHLIKTRGQQATLRCSPISGHTSVYWYQQALGLGLQFLLWYDEGEERNRGNFPPRFSGRQFPNYSSELNVNALELEDSALYLCASSLYRVSGANVLTFGAGSRLTVL.

This clone was found once. This CDR3 is also generated by other DNA sequences in the sample. The CDR3 nucleotides are TGTGCCAGCAGTCCTGGGACAGGGGGTAGGCAGCCCCAGCATTTT. Its translation is CASSPGTGGRQPQHF. The chain combines TRBV27 with TRBJ1-5; 11 positions agree with TRBD1. This CDR3 has 15 residues. The germline V gene encodes CDR1 MNHEY and CDR2 SMNVEV (reference sequence). V lost 5 bases and J lost 7; bases outside the gene matches: 7.

V is TRBV11-2 and J is TRBJ2-3; D uncertain. Germline assignment: CDR1 SGHAT and CDR2 FQNNGV. With 0 bases removed from V and 2 bases from J, the gap between germline ends came to 6 bases. CDR3 length: 14 residues. The CDR3 sequence is CASSLDRVTDTQYF. DNA for the CDR3: TGTGCCAGCAGCTTAGATCGGGTCACAGATACGCAGTATTTT. The whole variable domain, remainder taken from reference TRBV11-2 and TRBJ2-3, is EAGVAQSPRYKIIEKRQSVAFWCNPISGHATLYWYQQILGQGPKLLIQFQNNGVVDDSQLPKDRFSAERLKGVDSTLKIQPAKLEDSAVYLCASSLDRVTDTQYFGPGTRLTVL.

This chain uses TRBV30 with TRBJ2-2, with D hard to call. With 3 bases removed from V and 6 bases from J, the gap between germline ends came to 5 bases. The germline CDR1 and CDR2 sequences are GTSNPN and SVGIG (reference sequence). The CDR3 is made up of 11 amino acids. Here the CDR3 DNA reads TGTGCCTGGAGCAATCCCGGGGAGCTGTTTTTT. This translates into CAWSNPGELFF.

A word on this clone: The sample holds other DNA sequences that translate to the same CDR3. This chain connects TRBV28 to TRBJ2-4; no clear D gene. Trimming took 4 bases from V and 0 from J, leaving 10 bases between them. CDR3 length equals 15 residues. Germline V gene data show CDR1 as MDHEN and CDR2 as SYDVKM. This CDR3 is CASSSPALAKNIQYF. CDR3 sequence (DNA): TGTGCCAGCAGTTCCCCGGCCCTAGCCAAAAACATTCAGTACTTC. Supplemented by reference TRBV28 and TRBJ2-4, the full variable domain reads DVKVTQSSRYLVKRTGEKVFLECVQDMDHENMFWYRQDPGLGLRLIYFSYDVKMKEKGDIPEGYSVSREKKERFSLILESASTNQTSMYLCASSSPALAKNIQYFGAGTRLSVL.

V is TRBV7-6 and J is TRBJ2-2; TRBD2 matches 7 bases. The CDR3 sequence is 17 residues long. V was pared by 5 bases and J by 4 bases, with 13 bases of the junction left unmatched. CDR1 and CDR2 from the germline V gene are SGHVS and FNYEAQ. CDR3 protein: CASSPQWLAGLTGELFF. DNA of the CDR3: TGTGCCAGCAGCCCTCAATGGTTAGCGGGTCTCACCGGGGAGCTGTTTTTT.

This chain uses TRBV5-1 with TRBJ2-2; tentatively, D is TRBD1 (7 bases). The germline gives CDR1 SGHRS, CDR2 YFSETQ. The length of the CDR3 is 16 residues. The ends were cut back, 4 bases at V and 5 bases at J, with 18 bases in the middle. This CDR3 reads CASSRRLQGGTGELFF. CDR3 bases: TGCGCCAGCAGCCGAAGGCTTCAGGGGGGTACCGGGGAGCTGTTTTTT.

The chain combines TRBV5-1 with TRBJ2-7, with D perhaps TRBD1 (6 bases). The germline V gene encodes CDR1 SGHRS and CDR2 YFSETQ. Trimming took off 0 bases at V and 5 bases at J, with 12 bases between the two ends. This CDR3 is 14 amino acids long. CDR3 amino acids: CASSLVPGANEQYF. CDR3 coding DNA: TGCGCCAGCAGCTTGGTCCCAGGGGCCAACGAGCAGTACTTC.

This chain joins TRBV6-1 and TRBJ1-4; TRBD1 matches 7 bases. The germline V gene has CDR1 MNHNS and CDR2 SASEGT. The CDR3 is 16 residues long. V shed 3 bases and J 5 bases; nucleotides not matched to a gene: 9. CDR3 DNA: TGTGCCAGCAGTGAGCCCGGGACAGCGCCCAATGAAAAACTGTTTTTT. Residues: CASSEPGTAPNEKLFF.

This chain joins TRBV19 and TRBJ1-4; perhaps TRBD1 as D (5 bases). V dropped 6 bases and J dropped 4 bases, with 15 bases sitting between them. The CDR3 is 15 amino acids. Per germline, CDR1 LNHDA and CDR2 SQIVND (reference sequence). DNA of the CDR3: TGTGCCAGTAGCGACCGGGACGGGGGTAATGAAAAACTGTTTTTT. Protein product: CASSDRDGGNEKLFF.

The chain combines TRBV27 with TRBJ2-7; 8 nucleotides align to TRBD2. The CDR3 runs to 15 residues. The germline CDR1 and CDR2 sequences are MNHEY and SMNVEV (reference sequence). V dropped 2 bases and J dropped 3; count of bases not matched to a gene: 6. In DNA form, the CDR3 reads TGTGCCAGCAGTTTAAGGCCGGGGGGGTACTACGAGCAGTACTTC. Translation gives CASSLRPGGYYEQYF.

This clone was detected once. J is TRBJ2-1 and V is TRBV29-1; TRBD2 agrees at 9 bases. J lost 8 bases, V lost 4 bases, and 9 bases had no gene match. CDR1 and CDR2 from the germline V gene are SQVTM and ANQGSEA. The CDR3 has 14 residues. The CDR3 DNA sequence: TGCAGCGTTGGTTCAGCGGGAGGCTGGGATGAGCAGTTCTTC. Its translation is CSVGSAGGWDEQFF.

The V call is TRBV27, the J call TRBJ2-7; 10 bases fit TRBD2. Trimming at V came to 6 bases and at J to 2 bases, leaving 4 bases not matched to a gene. Germline V gene sequence: CDR1 MNHEY, CDR2 SMNVEV (reference sequence). The CDR3 contains 14 residues. The DNA of the CDR3 is TGTGCCAGCAGGGTAGCGGGAGGTACCTACGAGCAGTACTTC. Its translation is CASRVAGGTYEQYF.

The chain is built from TRBV7-9 and TRBJ2-2; 7 nucleotides align to TRBD2. J was trimmed by 2 bases and V by 1 base; bases with no gene match: 10. The CDR3 is made up of 18 amino acids. From germline, CDR1 is SEHNR and CDR2 FQNEAQ (reference sequence). CDR3 nucleotide sequence: TGTGCCAGCAGCTTAGGATTCTCCGGGGACTATAACACCGGGGAGCTGTTTTTT. Translating it yields CASSLGFSGDYNTGELFF.

This clone was seen only a few times. The chain employs TRBV10-1 and TRBJ2-1; weak D call: TRBD2 (6 bases). Deletions cut 6 bases from V and 3 bases from J, with 12 bases between. The CDR3 sequence is 14 residues long. CDR1 and CDR2 from the germline V gene are WNHNN and SYGVQD (reference sequence). DNA of the CDR3: TGCGCCAGCAGCGACGCGGGGTACTACAATGAGCAGTTCTTC. Amino acid sequence: CASSDAGYYNEQFF.

Only a few counts were recorded for this clone. The V and J genes are TRBV11-2 and TRBJ2-4, with D perhaps matching TRBD2 (5 bases). This CDR3 is built from 13 residues. The germline gives CDR1 SGHAT, CDR2 FQNNGV. The V and J ends lost 4 bases and 11 bases respectively, with 15 bases between them. The CDR3 sequence: CASSSGPTRVQYF. CDR3 coding DNA: TGTGCCAGCAGCTCCGGACCCACGAGGGTTCAGTACTTC. The whole variable domain, filled in from reference TRBV11-2 and TRBJ2-4, reads EAGVAQSPRYKIIEKRQSVAFWCNPISGHATLYWYQQILGQGPKLLIQFQNNGVVDDSQLPKDRFSAERLKGVDSTLKIQPAKLEDSAVYLCASSSGPTRVQYFGAGTRLSVL.

The chain joins TRBV9 to TRBJ2-3, with no clear D. The CDR3 is made up of 15 amino acids. V shed 3 bases and J shed 0 bases, with 11 bases lying between them. Germline loops: CDR1 SGDLS, CDR2 YYNGEE. CDR3 sequence: CASSAVPASTDTQYF. The CDR3 nucleotides read TGTGCCAGCAGCGCCGTTCCAGCTAGCACAGATACGCAGTATTTT.

This clone was detected a few times. The chain joins TRBV18 to TRBJ1-1, with D maybe TRBD1 (5 bases). Between the trimmed V and J ends, which lost 4 bases and 4 bases, there was a span of 16 bases. The V gene's germline CDR1 is KGHSH and CDR2 LQKENI. This CDR3 contains 15 residues. Here the CDR3 reads CASSLRDPRSTEAFF. CDR3 sequence (DNA): TGTGCCAGCTCACTACGGGACCCTAGGAGCACTGAAGCTTTCTTT.

The rearrangement uses TRBV5-1 and TRBJ2-1; D ambiguous. V was trimmed by 3 bases and J by 0 bases, leaving 13 bases between them. The CDR3 sequence is 16 residues long. Per the germline V gene, CDR1 is SGHRS and CDR2 is YFSETQ. Here the CDR3 DNA reads TGCGCCAGCAGCTACACCGGATGGAGCTCCTACAATGAGCAGTTCTTC. The encoded protein is CASSYTGWSSYNEQFF. Full variable domain (missing parts from reference TRBV5-1 and TRBJ2-1): KAGVTQTPRYLIKTRGQQVTLSCSPISGHRSVSWYQQTPGQGLQFLFEYFSETQRNKGNFPGRFSGRQFSNSRSEMNVSTLELGDSALYLCASSYTGWSSYNEQFFGPGTRLTVL.

The chain recombines TRBV28 with TRBJ1-1; no reliable D call. Trimming cost V 2 bases and J 7 bases, with 8 bases left between them. The CDR3 loop spans 12 amino acids. The germline gives CDR1 MDHEN, CDR2 SYDVKM. The CDR3 sequence is CASSLTTGEAFF. The DNA of the CDR3 is TGTGCCAGCAGTTTAACCACCGGTGAAGCTTTCTTT. Together with reference TRBV28 and TRBJ1-1, the CDR3 gives the full variable domain: DVKVTQSSRYLVKRTGEKVFLECVQDMDHENMFWYRQDPGLGLRLIYFSYDVKMKEKGDIPEGYSVSREKKERFSLILESASTNQTSMYLCASSLTTGEAFFGQGTRLTVV.